These 32 T cell receptor gamma chains share one sample of origin, sequenced in a study of human gamma delta and Vdelta1 T cells. TCRdb re-called clones from the PCR reads via CATT. This sample has about 3,900 gamma-chain clones, with about a sixth found just once. No antigen has been identified for these receptors. The material sequenced was Vdelta1 gamma-delta T cells from blood grown in culture (DOT cells). Receptors were obtained from a human donor in good health.

For this clone: Other DNA sequences in this sample translate to the same CDR3. This sequence joins TRGV2 and TRGJ1 or TRGJ2. Germline CDR1 EGSNGY, CDR2 YDSYNSKV. Germline trimming cut 2 bases from V and 2 bases from J; bases unmatched to any gene: 3. This CDR3 is 13 amino acids long. This CDR3 reads CATWDDHYYKKLF. Written as DNA, the CDR3 is TGTGCCACCTGGGACGATCATTATTATAAGAAACTCTTT.

The V gene is TRGV9, the J gene TRGJ1 or TRGJ2. The V gene's germline CDR1 is GITISATS and CDR2 ISYDGTV (reference sequence). V lost 3 bases, J lost 1 base, and 3 bases stayed unmatched. This CDR3 region has 13 residues. The CDR3 region is CALWEPNYYKKLF. The CDR3 DNA sequence: TGTGCCTTGTGGGAGCCAAATTATTATAAGAAACTCTTT.

By sample fraction, this clone is large. The genes are TRGV10 and TRGJ1 or TRGJ2. TRGV10 is designated an ORF whose function remains uncertain. V was pared by 8 bases and J by 3 bases, with 17 bases of the junction left unmatched. The CDR3 loop spans 16 amino acids. This CDR3 reads CAAWDRFCGIYYKKLF. DNA of the CDR3: TGTGCTGCGTGGGACCGATTTTGTGGGATTTATTATAAGAAACTCTTT.

About this clone: A much larger clone differs by one base, so this may be a read error. Other DNA variants within this sample encode the same CDR3. This chain joins TRGV4 and TRGJ1 or TRGJ2. The CDR3 loop spans 11 amino acids. Germline lookup yields CDR1 EGSTGY and CDR2 YDSYTSSV. The CDR3: CATWDGHGKLF. Written as DNA, the CDR3 is TGTGCCACTTGGGATGGGCACGGGAAACTCTTT.

This clone was observed a handful of times. The rearrangement joins TRGV3 to TRGJ1 or TRGJ2. V was pared by 5 bases and J by 0 bases, with 19 bases of the junction left unmatched. Germline-derived CDR1 and CDR2 are VTNTFY and YDVSTARD (reference sequence). This CDR3 contains 18 residues. The CDR3: CATWAPSPHPKNYYKKLF. The CDR3 nucleotides are TGTGCCACCTGGGCCCCCTCTCCCCACCCGAAGAATTATTATAAGAAACTCTTT.

This clone counts as large (0.1 to 1%). V and J are TRGV3 and TRGJ1 or TRGJ2. CDR1 is VTNTFY and CDR2 is YDVSTARD in the germline V gene (reference sequence). Trimming cost V 0 bases and J 7 bases; bases outside gene matches: 3. The CDR3 has 12 amino acids. This chain's CDR3 is CATWDRHYKKLF. For the CDR3, the DNA is TGTGCCACCTGGGACAGGCACTATAAGAAACTCTTT.

This chain connects TRGV5 to TRGJ1 or TRGJ2. The CDR3 length is 14 residues. Germline V gene sequence: CDR1 VINAFY, CDR2 YDVSNSKD. V shed 3 bases, J shed 3 bases, and the junction held 8 bases outside the gene matches. CDR3 sequence: CATWDLGIYYKKLF. CDR3 in DNA: TGTGCCACCTGGGACCTGGGGATTTATTATAAGAAACTCTTT.

Of note for this clone: One end of the junction fails to match germline, which may point to a read error. The V gene is TRGV5, the J gene TRGJP2. Germline CDR1 reads VINAFY; CDR2 reads YDVSNSKD. CDR3 length: 14 residues. This CDR3 is CAAWDSWSDWIKTF. CDR3 nucleotides: TGTGCCGCCTGGGACAGTTGGAGTGATTGGATCAAGACGTTT.

The chain combines TRGV4 with TRGJ1 or TRGJ2. This CDR3 region has 15 residues. V trimming: 1 base; J trimming: 3 bases; junction bases outside the gene matches: 9. From germline, CDR1 is EGSTGY and CDR2 YDSYTSSV. The DNA of the CDR3 is TGTGCCACCTGGGATGGATACCCGATTTATTATAAGAAACTCTTT. This translates into CATWDGYPIYYKKLF.

The chain combines TRGV2 with TRGJP2. The germline gives CDR1 EGSNGY, CDR2 YDSYNSKV. V lost 2 bases to trimming and J lost 3 bases; unmatched junction nucleotides: 3. The CDR3 totals 14 residues. The CDR3 DNA reads TGTGCCACCTGGGACGAGGGTAGTGATTGGATCAAGACGTTT. Residues: CATWDEGSDWIKTF.

V usage is TRGV3 and J usage is TRGJP2. The CDR3 consists of 13 residues. Trimming removed 6 bases from V and 3 bases from J; junction bases left unmatched: 4. Per germline, CDR1 VTNTFY and CDR2 YDVSTARD (reference sequence). The CDR3 DNA reads TGTGCCACCTGGCGCCGTAGTGATTGGATCAAGACGTTT. Protein product: CATWRRSDWIKTF.

This clone qualifies as medium-sized (0.01 to 0.1%). A clone one base away is much larger, so this may be a read error. V gene TRGV10 combines with J gene TRGJ1 or TRGJ2. TRGV10 is identified as an open reading frame with a role that is uncertain. The V segment lost 8 bases and the J segment 0 bases; nucleotides outside the gene matches: 2. The CDR3 spans 12 residues. The CDR3 reads CAAWRNYYKKLF. The CDR3 DNA reads as TGTGCTGCGTGGAGGAATTATTATAAGAAACTCTTT.

V usage is TRGV3 and J usage is TRGJP. CDR3 length: 17 residues. Germline assignment: CDR1 VTNTFY and CDR2 YDVSTARD (reference sequence). The trim removed 0 bases at V and 7 bases at J, leaving 6 bases unmatched. The CDR3 protein is CATWDRPMELGKKIKVF. The CDR3 region has the DNA TGTGCCACCTGGGACAGGCCTATGGAGTTGGGCAAAAAAATCAAGGTATTT.

This clone was seen a few times. Other DNA variants within this sample encode the same CDR3. The V gene is TRGV4, the J gene TRGJ1 or TRGJ2. The CDR3 is made up of 14 amino acids. Trimming removed 0 bases from V and 3 bases from J; junction bases left unmatched: 5. Germline CDR1 reads EGSTGY; CDR2 reads YDSYTSSV. The CDR3 DNA follows: TGTGCCACCTGGGATGGGCCCCTTTATTATAAGAAACTCTTT. It yields the protein CATWDGPLYYKKLF.

The chain recombines TRGV8 with TRGJ1 or TRGJ2. There are 13 residues in the CDR3. CDR1 and CDR2 (germline): VENAVY, YDSYNSRV. With V trimmed by 3 bases and J by 8 bases, 10 bases remained unmatched. The CDR3 DNA is TGTGCCACCTGGGATTGGGAATTGAATAAGAAACTCTTT. Amino acid sequence: CATWDWELNKKLF.

This clone was recorded a few times. The chain carries TRGV4 and TRGJ1 or TRGJ2. The CDR3 covers 14 residues. Trimming cost V 0 bases and J 5 bases; bases outside gene matches: 7. Germline CDR1 reads EGSTGY; CDR2 reads YDSYTSSV. The CDR3 DNA reads as TGTGCCACCTGGGATGGGTGGTTTCATTATAAGAAACTCTTT. This translates into CATWDGWFHYKKLF.

In its sample, this clone was seen once. V and J are TRGV10 and TRGJP1. TRGV10 counts as an open reading frame of uncertain function. The CDR3 sequence is 18 residues long. The V segment lost 8 bases and the J segment 0 bases; nucleotides outside the gene matches: 16. The CDR3 is CAAWDVRVLYTTGWFKIF. CDR3 DNA: TGTGCTGCGTGGGATGTGAGGGTCCTTTATACCACTGGTTGGTTCAAGATATTT.

The table lists this clone with a few counts. The rearrangement links TRGV2 to TRGJP2. The V gene's germline CDR1 is EGSNGY and CDR2 YDSYNSKV. This CDR3 region has 17 residues. With 3 bases clipped from V and 1 base from J, the junction kept 11 bases outside the gene matches. CDR3 protein: CATWDSFSGSSDWIKTF. DNA of the CDR3: TGTGCCACCTGGGACTCCTTTTCGGGTAGTAGTGATTGGATCAAGACGTTT.

This clone is medium-sized by share. This rearrangement joins TRGV5 to TRGJ1 or TRGJ2. Unmatched junction bases numbered 6, after V lost 0 bases and J lost 10 bases. CDR1 VINAFY and CDR2 YDVSNSKD come from the germline V gene. The CDR3 contains 12 residues. CDR3 in DNA: TGTGCCACCTGGGACAGGCTGCGGAAGAAACTCTTT. Its translation is CATWDRLRKKLF.

Worth noting for this clone: This may arise from a read error, as a much more abundant clone is one base away. The chain uses TRGV10 and TRGJ1 or TRGJ2. TRGV10 is an open reading frame, and its role is uncertain. V lost 8 bases to trimming and J lost 6 bases; unmatched junction nucleotides: 5. This CDR3 has 11 residues. The CDR3 reads CAAWDCYKKLF. As DNA, the CDR3 is TGTGCTGCGTGGGATTGTTATAAGAAACTCTTT.

The J gene is TRGJ1 or TRGJ2, the V gene TRGV9. The CDR3 runs 13 residues. The germline V gene encodes CDR1 GITISATS and CDR2 ISYDGTV (reference sequence). With V trimmed by 1 base and J by 5 bases, 5 bases remained unmatched. CDR3 sequence reads: CALWEVYDYKKLF. CDR3 DNA: TGTGCCTTGTGGGAGGTTTACGATTATAAGAAACTCTTT.

This clone has just a few counts. V and J are TRGV5 and TRGJ1 or TRGJ2. CDR3 size: 15 residues. The ends lost 2 bases at V and 0 bases at J; junction bases unmatched: 7. Germline V gene lookup returns CDR1 VINAFY and CDR2 YDVSNSKD. CDR3 residues: CATWDISSNYYKKLF. DNA of the CDR3: TGTGCCACCTGGGACATTTCCTCGAATTATTATAAGAAACTCTTT.

This clone was seen a handful of times. The gene calls are TRGV10 and TRGJ1 or TRGJ2. TRGV10 is treated as an ORF (open reading frame) with a function not yet certain. Trimming at V came to 8 bases and at J to 7 bases, leaving 9 bases not matched to a gene. This CDR3 comprises 12 residues. DNA of the CDR3: TGTGCTGCGTGGGATGGACGGTATAAGAAACTCTTT. This sequence encodes CAAWDGRYKKLF.

This clone showed up just a few times. The genes are TRGV4 and TRGJP2. CDR1 and CDR2 from the germline V gene are EGSTGY and YDSYTSSV. The J segment lost 7 bases and the V segment lost 0 bases, leaving 8 bases of the junction unmatched. This CDR3 spans 15 amino acids. Here the CDR3 reads CATWDGEKVDWIKTF. The DNA for the CDR3 is TGTGCCACCTGGGATGGGGAGAAGGTTGATTGGATCAAGACGTTT.

By proportion, this clone is medium-sized (0.01 to 0.1%). The chain combines TRGV4 with TRGJ1 or TRGJ2. Germline-derived CDR1 and CDR2 are EGSTGY and YDSYTSSV. The CDR3 contains 13 residues. J lost 2 bases, V lost 3 bases, and 4 bases had no gene match. CDR3: CATWDYYYYKKLF. CDR3 bases: TGTGCCACCTGGGATTATTATTATTATAAGAAACTCTTT.

This clone has a handful of counts. The chain links TRGV4 to TRGJ1 or TRGJ2. The J segment lost 3 bases and the V segment lost 4 bases, leaving 6 bases of the junction unmatched. Germline CDR1 EGSTGY, CDR2 YDSYTSSV. The CDR3 runs to 13 residues. The CDR3 DNA follows: TGTGCCACCTGGGAAGAGCTTTATTATAAGAAACTCTTT. This translates into CATWEELYYKKLF.

This clone was detected only a few times. The V call is TRGV3, the J call TRGJ1 or TRGJ2. With V trimmed by 4 bases and J by 3 bases, 6 bases remained unmatched. Germline V lookup: CDR1 VTNTFY, CDR2 YDVSTARD (reference sequence). This CDR3 is 13 amino acids long. CDR3 in DNA: TGTGCCACCTGGGAACTACCTTATTATAAGAAACTCTTT. Translating it yields CATWELPYYKKLF.

The chain employs TRGV2 and TRGJ1 or TRGJ2. The V gene end was trimmed by 1 base and the J gene end by 9 bases; junction bases not matched to a gene: 3. Germline values: CDR1 EGSNGY, CDR2 YDSYNSKV. This CDR3 has 11 amino acids. The DNA for the CDR3 is TGTGCCACCTGGGACGGAACTAAGAAACTCTTT. Translated, it gives CATWDGTKKLF.

This clone was recorded a few times. One base away lies a much larger clone, so this may be a sequencing read error. This chain connects TRGV9 to TRGJ1 or TRGJ2. The CDR3 runs to 12 residues. The germline V gene encodes CDR1 GITISATS and CDR2 ISYDGTV (reference sequence). Trimming at V came to 3 bases and at J to 3 bases, leaving 2 bases not matched to a gene. CDR3 in amino acids: CALWESYYKKLF. Written as DNA, the CDR3 is TGTGCCTTGTGGGAGTCTTATTATAAGAAACTCTTT.

This clone is medium-sized by share. This rearrangement joins TRGV3 to TRGJ1 or TRGJ2. Germline CDR1 reads VTNTFY; CDR2 reads YDVSTARD (reference sequence). This CDR3 region has 15 residues. Germline trimming cut 0 bases from V and 3 bases from J; bases unmatched to any gene: 8. The CDR3 DNA is TGTGCCACCTGGGACAGGCAGGGACTTTATTATAAGAAACTCTTT. It encodes CATWDRQGLYYKKLF.

This clone was counted a few times. The chain couples TRGV5 to TRGJ1 or TRGJ2. CDR3 length equals 13 residues. Trimming took 0 bases from V and 8 from J; bases not matched to a gene: 7. The germline gives CDR1 VINAFY, CDR2 YDVSNSKD. CDR3 coding DNA: TGTGCCACCTGGGACAGGGGGGGTCATAAGAAACTCTTT. Residues: CATWDRGGHKKLF.

The chain employs TRGV4 and TRGJ1 or TRGJ2. V shed 3 bases and J 12 bases; nucleotides not matched to a gene: 5. This CDR3 region has 10 residues. Germline V gene sequence: CDR1 EGSTGY, CDR2 YDSYTSSV. The CDR3 coding sequence is TGTGCCACCTGGGATTGGACGAAACTCTTT. Its translation: CATWDWTKLF.